This TCR beta chain was sequenced during a study of blood T cell repertoires in COVID-19. For the study at large: Sites in the United States, Italy and Spain provided acute and convalescent COVID-19 samples. T cells, B-cell-depleted T cells, or PBMCs supplied cDNA or gDNA.

Per the study methods: Quantification of nucleated cells was approximated via reference gene primer amplification. TCRdb's copy holds only in-frame clones and misses some; the assay was immunoSEQ multiplex PCR. D and trimming come from the DNA, and the V and J calls and clone size come from that table. The profile shows about 74,000 clones, 90% of them singletons. This clone was observed a single time. The CDR3 consists of 15 residues. With 6 bases clipped from V and 3 bases from J, the junction kept 3 bases outside the gene matches. Germline V gene sequence: CDR1 SNHLY, CDR2 FYNNEI. The receptor was derived from a human donor in a cohort sampled during active COVID-19. The sequenced sample was peripheral blood. The chain has TRBV2 and TRBJ2-1; 12 bases line up with TRBD2. CDR3 loop: CASRELAGGYNEQFF. The CDR3 nucleotides are TGTGCCAGCAGAGAACTAGCGGGAGGCTACAATGAGCAGTTCTTC.